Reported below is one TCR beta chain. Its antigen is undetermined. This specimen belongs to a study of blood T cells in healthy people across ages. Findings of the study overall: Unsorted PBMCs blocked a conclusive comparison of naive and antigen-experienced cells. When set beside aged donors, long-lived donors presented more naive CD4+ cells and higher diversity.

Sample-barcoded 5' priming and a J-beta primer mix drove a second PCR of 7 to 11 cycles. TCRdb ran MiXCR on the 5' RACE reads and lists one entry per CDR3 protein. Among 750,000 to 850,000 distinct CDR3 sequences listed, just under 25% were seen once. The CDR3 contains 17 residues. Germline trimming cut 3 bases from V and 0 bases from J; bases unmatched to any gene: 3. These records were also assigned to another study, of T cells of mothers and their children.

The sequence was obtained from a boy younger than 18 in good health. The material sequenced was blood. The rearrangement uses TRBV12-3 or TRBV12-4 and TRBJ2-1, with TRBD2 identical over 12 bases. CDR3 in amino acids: CASSFPTSGSSYNEQFF. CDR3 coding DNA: TGTGCCAGCAGTTTCCCGACTAGCGGGAGCTCCTACAATGAGCAGTTCTTC.